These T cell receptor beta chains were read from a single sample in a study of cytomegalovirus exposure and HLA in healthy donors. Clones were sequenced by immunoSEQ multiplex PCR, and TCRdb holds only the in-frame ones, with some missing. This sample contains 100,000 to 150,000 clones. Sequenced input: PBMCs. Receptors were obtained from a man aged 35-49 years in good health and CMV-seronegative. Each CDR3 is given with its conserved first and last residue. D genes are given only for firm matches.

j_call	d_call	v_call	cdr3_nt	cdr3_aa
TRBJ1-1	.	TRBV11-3	TGTGCCAGCAGCTTAGGGCAGGGCGGGGGAGAAAACACTGAAGCTTTCTTT	CASSLGQGGGENTEAFF
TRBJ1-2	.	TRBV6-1	TGTGCCGCAAGGTTGGATGGGGGGAACTATGGCTACACCTTC	CAARLDGGNYGYTF
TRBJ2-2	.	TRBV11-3	TGTGCCAGCAACTACATAACGGAGGACGGGGAGCTGTTTTTT	CASNYITEDGELFF
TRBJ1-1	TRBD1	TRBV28	TGTGCCAGCAGTGATTTGACAGGGGGCGTCTTCAACACTGAAGCTTTCTTT	CASSDLTGGVFNTEAFF
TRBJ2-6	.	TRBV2	TGTGCCAGCAGCCAGGCCTCTGGGGCCAACGTCCTGACTTTC	CASSQASGANVLTF
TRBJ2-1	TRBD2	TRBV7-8	TGTGCCAGCAGCCCCCACTCGGGACTAGCGGCCTACAATGAGCAGTTCTTC	CASSPHSGLAAYNEQFF
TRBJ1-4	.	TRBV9	TGTGCCAGCAGCGAGGAGACAGGACTGGAAAAACTGTTTTTT	CASSEETGLEKLFF
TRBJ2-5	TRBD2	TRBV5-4	TGTGCCAGCAGCAAGGGGCTAGCGGGAGAGTCGGAGACCCAGTACTTC	CASSKGLAGESETQYF
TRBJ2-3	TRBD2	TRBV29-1	TGCAGCGTTGAGGTTAGCGGGAGTCCAGATACGCAGTATTTT	CSVEVSGSPDTQYF
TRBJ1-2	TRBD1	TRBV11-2	TGTGCCACCAGACAGGGGGCGAATGGCTACACCTTC	CATRQGANGYTF
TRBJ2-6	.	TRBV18	TGTGCCAGCTCACCCTTAGGGGGACCCTCTGGGGCCAACGTCCTGACTTTC	CASSPLGGPSGANVLTF
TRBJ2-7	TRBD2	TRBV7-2	TGTGCCAGCAGCCAAACTAGCGGGAGGGCCGGGGCCTACGAGCAGTACTTC	CASSQTSGRAGAYEQYF
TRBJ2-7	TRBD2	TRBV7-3	TGTGCCAGCAGCCCGGGACTAGCGGGAGAGGGCTACGAGCAGTACTTC	CASSPGLAGEGYEQYF
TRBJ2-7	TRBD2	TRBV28	TGTGCCAGTACTCCGAGAACGGGAGGGTACGAGCAGTACTTC	CASTPRTGGYEQYF